The 9 T cell receptor beta chains given below trace back to one sample, sequenced in a study of molecular identifiers for immune sequencing clone quantification. TCRdb re-analysed the PCR reads in MiXCR, keeping a single row per CDR3 protein. The sample has about 65,000 distinct CDR3 sequences, less than 20% seen once. Sequenced: naive CD8+ T cells from blood, with Jurkat cell RNA spiked in. Subset of the sample: FACS-sorted CD8+CD4-CCR7+CD45RA+ naive T cells. Receptor source: a human donor in good health. Some libraries in this study had Jurkat cell RNA spiked in.

On this clonotype itself: This could be a read error, since a much larger clone is one nucleotide away. This chain joins TRBV24-1 and TRBJ1-1; a possible D gene is TRBD1 (5 bases). The CDR3 contains 13 residues. Deletions cut 9 bases from V and 7 bases from J, with 17 bases between. The germline V gene encodes CDR1 KGHDR and CDR2 SFDVKD. The chain's CDR3 is CATPYRGRIEAFF. The CDR3 DNA reads as TGTGCCACCCCCTATAGGGGTAGGATTGAAGCTTTCTTT.

About this clonotype: The junction departs from germline at one end; a sequencing error may be responsible. This rearrangement joins TRBV4-1 to TRBJ2-7, with D unclear. Germline V gives CDR1 MGHRA, CDR2 YSYEKL. The length of the CDR3 is 13 residues. CDR3 sequence reads: CASSQEIAYKQYF. CDR3 sequence (DNA): TGCGCTAGCAGCCAGGAGATTGCCTACAAGCAGTACTTC.

The chain is built from TRBV5-1 and TRBJ2-7; 10 nucleotides align to TRBD2. Germline CDR1 reads SGHRS; CDR2 reads YFSETQ. This CDR3 region has 17 residues. The V gene end was trimmed by 0 bases and the J gene end by 8 bases; junction bases not matched to a gene: 14. For the CDR3, the DNA is TGCGCCAGCAGCTTGGGAGGACTAGCGGACCCCCCCCACAAGCAGTACTTC. As protein: CASSLGGLADPPHKQYF.

This clonotype was counted between two and nine times. The chain recombines TRBV7-9 with TRBJ2-1, with TRBD2 identical over 7 bases. V lost 2 bases to trimming and J lost 8 bases; unmatched junction nucleotides: 9. The germline V gene encodes CDR1 SEHNR and CDR2 FQNEAQ (reference sequence). The CDR3 is 15 residues long. CDR3 loop: CASSLWASGQDEQFF. Written as DNA, the CDR3 is TGTGCCAGCAGCTTATGGGCTAGCGGCCAGGATGAGCAGTTCTTC.

For this clonotype: Possible read error: a much larger clone is one base away. The chain combines TRBV10-2 with TRBJ2-3, with D possibly TRBD2 on 5 matching bases. Germline V gives CDR1 WSHSY, CDR2 SAAADI. There are 14 residues in the CDR3. In nucleotides, the CDR3 is TGCGCCACCCGCCCACTAGATATGGCAGATACGCAGTGTTTT. This gives the protein CATRPLDMADTQCF.

This clonotype was counted at least ten times. The chain recombines TRBV4-1 with TRBJ2-7; no firm D call. The CDR3 covers 14 residues. Germline CDR1 reads MGHRA; CDR2 reads YSYEKL. The V end was cut by 3 bases, the J end by 2 bases, with 11 bases between. For the CDR3, the DNA is TGCGCCAGCAGCCAGAAGCACCCGACCTACGAGCAGTACTTC. It yields the protein CASSQKHPTYEQYF.

Regarding this clonotype: A single base separates this from a much larger clone, so it may be a read error. The chain recombines TRBV12-3 or TRBV12-4 with TRBJ2-1, with 9 bases that match TRBD2. Trimming removed 7 bases from V and 5 bases from J; junction bases left unmatched: 9. The CDR3 is 15 residues long. DNA for the CDR3: TGTGCCAGCAACACCGGGACTAGCCGTGACAATGAGCAGTTCTTC. This encodes CASNTGTSRDNEQFF.

This clonotype was seen repeatedly, ten times or more. The chain joins TRBV27 to TRBJ1-5; D unresolved. Germline V gene lookup returns CDR1 MNHEY and CDR2 SMNVEV (reference sequence). CDR3 length equals 15 residues. Deletions cut 1 base from V and 0 bases from J, with 7 bases between. In DNA form, the CDR3 reads TGTGCCAGCAGTTTATACGCGTATAGCAATCAGCCCCAGCATTTT. This gives the protein CASSLYAYSNQPQHF.

This clonotype occurred once. A read error may explain this, as a much larger clone is one base away. This chain joins TRBV12-3 or TRBV12-4 and TRBJ2-7; D uncertain. This CDR3 comprises 12 residues. For the CDR3, the DNA is TGTGCCAGCAGTTTAGAGAGCTACGAGCAGCACTTC. It encodes CASSLESYEQHF.